This entry lists 5 T cell receptor beta chains sequenced from one sample in a study of molecular identifiers for immune sequencing clone quantification listed by TCRdb under 2018. The protocol used for the library was PCR. The sequencing machine was a NextSeq 500. TCRdb reprocessed the public reads (quality trimming at Q25 with fastp, clone calling with MiXCR) and kept in-frame beta chains. Every CDR3 protein is listed once, alongside the most common genes and DNA of its rows. Recorded for this sample are about 510,000 distinct CDR3 sequences; about 25% of them occurred a single time. The ten largest clones take up about 0.75% of the sample. Sequencing was performed on naive CD8+ T cells from blood, with Jurkat cell RNA spiked in. Sample cell subset or site, as interpreted from the label and publication: FACS-sorted CD8+CD4-CCR7+CD45RA+ naive T cells. These receptors were obtained from a human donor in good health. Some libraries in this study had Jurkat cell RNA spiked in.

A few counts support this clonotype. The chain couples TRBV30 to TRBJ2-2, with 10 bases that match TRBD2. The CDR3 spans 15 residues. Germline trimming cut 4 bases from V and 10 bases from J; bases unmatched to any gene: 12. CDR1 and CDR2 (germline): GTSNPN, SVGIG (reference sequence). The CDR3 reads CAWTPGTSVFEELFF. Here the CDR3 DNA reads TGTGCCTGGACCCCGGGGACTAGCGTTTTTGAGGAGCTGTTTTTT.

This clonotype was observed many times. This chain links TRBV5-1 with TRBJ2-3; D uncertain. The germline CDR1 and CDR2 sequences are SGHRS and YFSETQ. The ends were cut back, 3 bases at V and 2 bases at J, with 16 bases in the middle. The CDR3 sequence is 16 residues long. Written as DNA, the CDR3 is TGCGCCAGCAGCTCTCCCGTGGAGAGGTTCACAGATACGCAGTATTTT. Protein product: CASSSPVERFTDTQYF.

This clonotype was detected only a few times. The J gene is TRBJ2-7, the V gene TRBV6-5; no clear D gene. Germline-derived CDR1 and CDR2 are MNHEY and SVGAGI. The CDR3 loop spans 15 amino acids. The germline V and J ends were trimmed by 6 bases and 0 bases, with 15 bases remaining between them. The CDR3 region has the DNA TGTGCCAGCAGGACGGGTCCTCTACCCTCCTACGAGCAGTACTTC. This gives the protein CASRTGPLPSYEQYF.

This clonotype was seen ten or more times. V gene TRBV15 combines with J gene TRBJ1-5, with a possible D match to TRBD1 (5 bases). CDR1 and CDR2 (germline): LNHNV, YYDKDF (reference sequence). The CDR3 covers 14 residues. Between the trimmed V and J ends, which lost 5 bases and 7 bases, there was a span of 15 bases. The CDR3 loop is CATSGSGGNQPQHF. The CDR3, as DNA: TGTGCCACCAGCGGAAGTGGGGGGAACCAGCCCCAGCATTTT.

The table lists this clonotype with a few counts. The chain uses TRBV4-2 and TRBJ2-7; possibly TRBD2 for D (6 bases). The CDR3 loop spans 17 amino acids. Trimming removed 1 base at V and 0 bases at J, with 16 bases between. Germline V gene data show CDR1 as LGHNA and CDR2 as YNFKEQ. DNA of the CDR3: TGTGCCAGCAGCCAAGTAGAGGCCCTCGGGAGCTCCTACGAGCAGTACTTC. Its protein product is CASSQVEALGSSYEQYF.